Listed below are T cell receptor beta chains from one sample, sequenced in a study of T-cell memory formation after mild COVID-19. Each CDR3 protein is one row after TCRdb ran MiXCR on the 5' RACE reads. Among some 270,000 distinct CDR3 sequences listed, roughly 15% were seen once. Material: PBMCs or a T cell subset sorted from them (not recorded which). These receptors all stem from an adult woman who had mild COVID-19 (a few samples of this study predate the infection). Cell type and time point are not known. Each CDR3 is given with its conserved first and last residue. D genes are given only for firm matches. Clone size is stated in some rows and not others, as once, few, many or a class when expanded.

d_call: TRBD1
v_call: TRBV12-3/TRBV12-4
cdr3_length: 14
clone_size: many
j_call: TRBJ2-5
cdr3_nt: TGTGCCAGCTGTCCGGGACAGGGACAAGAGACCCAGTACTTC
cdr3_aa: CASCPGQGQETQYF

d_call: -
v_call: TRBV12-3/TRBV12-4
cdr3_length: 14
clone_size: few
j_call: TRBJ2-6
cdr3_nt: TGTGCCAGCAGTTTAAGGGCTGGGGCCAACGTCCTGACTTTC
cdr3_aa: CASSLRAGANVLTF

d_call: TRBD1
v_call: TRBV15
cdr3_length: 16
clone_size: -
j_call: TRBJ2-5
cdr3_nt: TGTGCCACCAGCAGAGATTTGGACAGGGAACAAGAGACCCAGTACTTC
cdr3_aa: CATSRDLDREQETQYF

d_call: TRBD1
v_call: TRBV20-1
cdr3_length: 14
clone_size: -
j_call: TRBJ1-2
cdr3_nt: TGCAGTGGGGGACAGGGGAAGGCTAACTATGGCTACACCTTC
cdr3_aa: CSGGQGKANYGYTF

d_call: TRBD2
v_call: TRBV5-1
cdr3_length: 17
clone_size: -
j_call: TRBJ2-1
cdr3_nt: TGCGCCAGCAGCACTGGGACTAGCGGGAGGTCCTACAATGAGCAGTTCTTC
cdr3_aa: CASSTGTSGRSYNEQFF

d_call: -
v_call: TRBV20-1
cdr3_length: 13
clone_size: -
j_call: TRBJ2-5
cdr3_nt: TGCAGTGCTAGAGGATGGGAGCAAGAGACCCAGTACTTC
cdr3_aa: CSARGWEQETQYF

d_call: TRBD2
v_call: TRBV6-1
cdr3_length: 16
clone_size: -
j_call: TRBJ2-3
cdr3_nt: TGTGCCAGCAGTGAAGGACTAGCGGGATCCACAGATACGCAGTATTTT
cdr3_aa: CASSEGLAGSTDTQYF

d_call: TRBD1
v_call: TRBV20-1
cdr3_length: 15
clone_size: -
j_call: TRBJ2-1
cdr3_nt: TGCAGTGCTAGCCCGGGACAGGCCCTATACAATGAGCAGTTCTTC
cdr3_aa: CSASPGQALYNEQFF

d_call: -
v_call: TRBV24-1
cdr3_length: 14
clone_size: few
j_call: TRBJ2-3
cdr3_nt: TGTGCCACCAGTGATAATCTGAGCACAGATACGCAGTATTTT
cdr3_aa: CATSDNLSTDTQYF

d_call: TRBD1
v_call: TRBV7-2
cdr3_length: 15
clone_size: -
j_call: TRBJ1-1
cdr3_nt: TGTGCCAGCAGCTACCAGGGGGGAATGAACACTGAAGCTTTCTTT
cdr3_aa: CASSYQGGMNTEAFF

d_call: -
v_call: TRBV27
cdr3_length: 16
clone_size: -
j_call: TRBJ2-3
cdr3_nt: TGTGCCAGCAGTACCCAGCCGGGAGTAGGGACAGATACGCAGTATTTT
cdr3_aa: CASSTQPGVGTDTQYF

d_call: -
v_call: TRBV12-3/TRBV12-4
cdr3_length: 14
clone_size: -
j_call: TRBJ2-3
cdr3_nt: TGTGCCAGCAGTTTATACTCAACACAAGATACGCAGTATTTT
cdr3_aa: CASSLYSTQDTQYF

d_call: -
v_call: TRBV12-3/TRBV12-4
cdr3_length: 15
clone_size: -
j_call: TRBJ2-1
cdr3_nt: TGTGCCAGCAGCCTACAAGTTGGGCCCTACAATGAGCAGTTCTTC
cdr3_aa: CASSLQVGPYNEQFF

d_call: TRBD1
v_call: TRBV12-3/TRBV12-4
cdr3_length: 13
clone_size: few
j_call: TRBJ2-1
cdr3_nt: TGTGCCAGCAGTTTACTACGGGACAGCCTCCTGTTCTTC
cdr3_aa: CASSLLRDSLLFF

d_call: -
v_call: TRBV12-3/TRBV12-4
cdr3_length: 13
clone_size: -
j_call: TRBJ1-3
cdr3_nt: TGTGCCAGCAGTTCGCCGGGGGGTGACACCATATATTTT
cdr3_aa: CASSSPGGDTIYF

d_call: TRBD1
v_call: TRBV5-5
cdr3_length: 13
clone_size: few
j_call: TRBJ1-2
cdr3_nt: TGTGCCAGCAGCTTAGGGACAGGAGAAGGCTACACCTTC
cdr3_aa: CASSLGTGEGYTF

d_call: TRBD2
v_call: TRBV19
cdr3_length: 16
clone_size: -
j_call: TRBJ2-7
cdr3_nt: TGTGCCAGTAGTCCGCGGGGGAAGCGGACCTCCTACGAGCAGTACTTC
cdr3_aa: CASSPRGKRTSYEQYF

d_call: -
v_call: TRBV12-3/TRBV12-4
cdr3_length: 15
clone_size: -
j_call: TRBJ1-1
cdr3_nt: TGTGCCAGCAGCCAAGACAGGTTTATGTACACTGAAGCTTTCTTT
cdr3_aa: CASSQDRFMYTEAFF

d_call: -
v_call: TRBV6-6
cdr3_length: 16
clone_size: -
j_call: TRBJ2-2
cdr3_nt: TGTGCCAGCAGCCCACAGGGAAATCAGAACACCGGGGAGCTGTTTTTT
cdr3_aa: CASSPQGNQNTGELFF

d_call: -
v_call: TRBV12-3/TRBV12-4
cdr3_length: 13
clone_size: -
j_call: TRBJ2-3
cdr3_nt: TGTGCCAGCAGCCGGGACACCACAGATACGCAGTATTTT
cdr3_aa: CASSRDTTDTQYF

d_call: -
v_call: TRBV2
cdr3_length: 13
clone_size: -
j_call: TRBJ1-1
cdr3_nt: TGTGCCAGCAGTCGAGGGGGGAGCACTGAAGCTTTCTTT
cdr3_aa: CASSRGGSTEAFF

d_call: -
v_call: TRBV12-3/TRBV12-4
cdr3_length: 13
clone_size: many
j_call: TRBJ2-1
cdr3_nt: TGTGCCAGCAGTAGGGGCCTGGGGAATGAGCAGTTCTTC
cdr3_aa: CASSRGLGNEQFF

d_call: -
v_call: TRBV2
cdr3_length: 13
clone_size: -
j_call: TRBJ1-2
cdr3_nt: TGTGCCAGCGAACCAGGGCAGTTACGTGGCTACACCTTC
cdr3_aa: CASEPGQLRGYTF

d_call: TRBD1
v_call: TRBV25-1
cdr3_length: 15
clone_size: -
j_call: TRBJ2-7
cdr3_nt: TGTGCCAGCAGTGAAGGGACAGGGGGGACCTACGAGCAGTACTTC
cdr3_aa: CASSEGTGGTYEQYF

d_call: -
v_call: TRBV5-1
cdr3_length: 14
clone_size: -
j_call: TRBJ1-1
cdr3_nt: TGCGCCAGCAGCCCCCTAGGGCTGAACACTGAAGCTTTCTTT
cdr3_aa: CASSPLGLNTEAFF

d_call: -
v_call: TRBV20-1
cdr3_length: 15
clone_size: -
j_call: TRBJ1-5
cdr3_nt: TGCAGTGCGGGACCTGGGACCCGAGTGGCTCAGCCCCAGCATTTT
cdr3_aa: CSAGPGTRVAQPQHF

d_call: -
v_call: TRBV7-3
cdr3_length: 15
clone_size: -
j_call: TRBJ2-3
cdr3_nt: TGTGCCAGCAGCTTACGTCCTAGCCTGGGGGATACGCAGTATTTT
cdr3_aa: CASSLRPSLGDTQYF

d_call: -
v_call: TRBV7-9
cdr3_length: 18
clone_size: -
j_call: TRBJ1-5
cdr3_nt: TGTGCCAGCAGCTTAGCTCCCCCCTCCGGGGCTCTCAATCAGCCCCAGCATTTT
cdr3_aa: CASSLAPPSGALNQPQHF

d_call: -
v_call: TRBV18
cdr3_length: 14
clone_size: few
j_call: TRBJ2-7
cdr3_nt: TGTGCCAGCTCACTCCAAAGGACATACTACGAGCAGTACTTC
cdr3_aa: CASSLQRTYYEQYF

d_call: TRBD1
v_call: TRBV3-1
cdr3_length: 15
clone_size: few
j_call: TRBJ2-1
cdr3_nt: TGTGCCAGCAGCAACCGGGACAGCTCCTACAATGAGCAGTTCTTC
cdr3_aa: CASSNRDSSYNEQFF

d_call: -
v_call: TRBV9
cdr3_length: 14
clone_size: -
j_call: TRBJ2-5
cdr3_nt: TGTGCCAGCAGCGTAACGGTTAGTGGCGAGACCCAGTACTTC
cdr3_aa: CASSVTVSGETQYF

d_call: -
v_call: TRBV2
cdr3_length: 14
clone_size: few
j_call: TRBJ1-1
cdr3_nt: TGTGCCAGCAGAGCGGGCAGGATGAACACTGAAGCTTTCTTT
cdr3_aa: CASRAGRMNTEAFF

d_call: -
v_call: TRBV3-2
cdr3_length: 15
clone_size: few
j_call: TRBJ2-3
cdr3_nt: TGTGCCAGCAGCCTTGGCTCCGGGAACACAGATACGCAGTATTTT
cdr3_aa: CASSLGSGNTDTQYF

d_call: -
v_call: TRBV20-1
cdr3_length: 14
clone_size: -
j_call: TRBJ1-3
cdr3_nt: TGCAGTGCTGGTACGGGGGGATCTGGAAACACCATATATTTT
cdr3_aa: CSAGTGGSGNTIYF

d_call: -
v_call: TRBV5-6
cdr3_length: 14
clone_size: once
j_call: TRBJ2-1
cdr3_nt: TGTGCCAGCAGCCGCAACAGGGTCTACAATGAGCAGTTCTTC
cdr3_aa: CASSRNRVYNEQFF

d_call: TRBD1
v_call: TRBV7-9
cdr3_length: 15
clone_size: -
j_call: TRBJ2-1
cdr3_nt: TGTGCCAGCAGCCCCGAGGGGACAGGGCTCAATGAGCAGTTCTTC
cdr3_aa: CASSPEGTGLNEQFF

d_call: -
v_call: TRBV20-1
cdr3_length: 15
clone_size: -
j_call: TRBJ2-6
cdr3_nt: TGCAGTGCTAGTGAACACAGCTCTGTGGCCAACGTCCTGACTTTC
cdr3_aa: CSASEHSSVANVLTF

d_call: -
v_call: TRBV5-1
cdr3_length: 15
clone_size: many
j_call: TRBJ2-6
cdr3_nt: TGTGCCAGCAGCTTAGGGGGTGCGGGGGCCAACGTCCTGACTTTC
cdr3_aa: CASSLGGAGANVLTF

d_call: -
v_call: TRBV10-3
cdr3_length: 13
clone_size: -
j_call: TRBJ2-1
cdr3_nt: TGTGCCAGCAAGGGGACCTCCTACAATGAGCAGTTCTTC
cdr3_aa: CASKGTSYNEQFF

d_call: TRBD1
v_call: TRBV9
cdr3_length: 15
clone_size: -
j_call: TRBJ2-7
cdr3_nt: TGTGCCAGCAGCGTAGCCTGGGACAGGGGGGCCGAGCAGTACTTC
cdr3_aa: CASSVAWDRGAEQYF

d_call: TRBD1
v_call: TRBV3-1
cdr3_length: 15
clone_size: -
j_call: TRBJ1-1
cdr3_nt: TGTGCCAGCAGCCTGGGACAGGGCGGACGGACTGAAGCTTTCTTT
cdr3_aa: CASSLGQGGRTEAFF

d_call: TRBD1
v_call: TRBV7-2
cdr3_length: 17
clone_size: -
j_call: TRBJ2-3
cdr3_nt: TGTGCCAGCAGCTTAGGCCTCCGGGACAGGGGGCGGGATACGCAGTATTTT
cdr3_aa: CASSLGLRDRGRDTQYF

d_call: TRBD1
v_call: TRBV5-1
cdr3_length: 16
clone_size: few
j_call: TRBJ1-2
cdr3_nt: TGCGCCAGCAGCTTGGGACAGGGCGCTCCCAACTATGGCTACACCTTC
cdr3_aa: CASSLGQGAPNYGYTF

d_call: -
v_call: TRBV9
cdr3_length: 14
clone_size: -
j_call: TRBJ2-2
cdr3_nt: TGTGCCAGCAGCGTAGGTCTCCACACCGGGGAGCTGTTTTTT
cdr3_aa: CASSVGLHTGELFF

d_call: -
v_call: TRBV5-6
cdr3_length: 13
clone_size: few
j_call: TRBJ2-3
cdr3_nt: TGTGCCAGCAGCTTGAGTACGACAGATACGCAGTATTTT
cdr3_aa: CASSLSTTDTQYF

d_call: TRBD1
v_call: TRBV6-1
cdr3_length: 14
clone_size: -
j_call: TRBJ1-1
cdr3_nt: TGTGCCAGCAGTGGCGGGACAGGGTTGACTGAAGCTTTCTTT
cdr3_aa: CASSGGTGLTEAFF

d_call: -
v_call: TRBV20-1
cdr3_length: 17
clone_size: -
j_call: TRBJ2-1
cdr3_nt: TGCAGTGCCCCGGACCTCGTAAACCAGAGCTCCTACAATGAGCAGTTCTTC
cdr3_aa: CSAPDLVNQSSYNEQFF

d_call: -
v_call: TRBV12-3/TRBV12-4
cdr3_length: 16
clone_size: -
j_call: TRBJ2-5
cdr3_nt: TGTGCCAGCACGCCCCGGGGCCGACGGTACCAAGAGACCCAGTACTTC
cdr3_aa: CASTPRGRRYQETQYF

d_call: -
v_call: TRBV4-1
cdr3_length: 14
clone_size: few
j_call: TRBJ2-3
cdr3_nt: TGCGCCAGCAGCGTACAGAGCAGCACAGATACGCAGTATTTT
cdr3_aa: CASSVQSSTDTQYF

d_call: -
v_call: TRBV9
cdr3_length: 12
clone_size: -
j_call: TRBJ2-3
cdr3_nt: TGTGCCAGCAGCGTCAACACAGATACGCAGTATTTT
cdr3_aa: CASSVNTDTQYF

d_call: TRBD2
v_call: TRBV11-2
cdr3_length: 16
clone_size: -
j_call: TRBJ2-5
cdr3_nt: TGTGCCAGCAGATTCAGCGGGACGAGAGGCCAAGAGACCCAGTACTTC
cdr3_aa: CASRFSGTRGQETQYF

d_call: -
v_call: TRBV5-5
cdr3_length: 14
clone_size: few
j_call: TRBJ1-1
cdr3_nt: TGTGCCAGCAGCTTGGCTAGGTCGAACACTGAAGCTTTCTTT
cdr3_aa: CASSLARSNTEAFF

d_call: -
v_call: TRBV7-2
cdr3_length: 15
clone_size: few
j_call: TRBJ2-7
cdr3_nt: TGTGCCAGCAGCTTACAGATCGGCGGCTCCTACGAGCAGTACTTC
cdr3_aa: CASSLQIGGSYEQYF

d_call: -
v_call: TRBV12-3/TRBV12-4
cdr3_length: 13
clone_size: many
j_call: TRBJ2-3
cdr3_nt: TGTGCCAGCAGTTCGGGGGGCTACGATACGCAGTATTTT
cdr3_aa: CASSSGGYDTQYF

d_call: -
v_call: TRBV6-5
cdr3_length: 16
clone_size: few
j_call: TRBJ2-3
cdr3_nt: TGTGCCAGCGTCACACGACCCATTCGGGGGACAGATACGCAGTATTTT
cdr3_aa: CASVTRPIRGTDTQYF

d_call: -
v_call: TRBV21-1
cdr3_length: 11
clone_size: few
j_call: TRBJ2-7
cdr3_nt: TGTGCCAGCAGCTTGAGAAACGAGCAGTACTTC
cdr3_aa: CASSLRNEQYF

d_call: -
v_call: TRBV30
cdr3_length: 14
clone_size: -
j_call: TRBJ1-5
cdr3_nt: TGTGCCTGGAGTCCTACTGTCGGTAATCAGCCCCAGCATTTT
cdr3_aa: CAWSPTVGNQPQHF

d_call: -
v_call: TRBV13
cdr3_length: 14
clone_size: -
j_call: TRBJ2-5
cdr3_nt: TGTGCCAGCAGCTTAGTTTCCGGGGTTGGGACCCAGTACTTC
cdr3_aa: CASSLVSGVGTQYF

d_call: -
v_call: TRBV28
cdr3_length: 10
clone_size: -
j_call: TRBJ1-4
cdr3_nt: TGTGCCAGCAGAAAGGAAAAACTGTTTTTT
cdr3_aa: CASRKEKLFF

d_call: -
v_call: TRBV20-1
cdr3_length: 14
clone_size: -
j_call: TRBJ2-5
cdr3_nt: TGCAGTGCTGCACCTAGTGGTGGGCAAGAGACCCAGTACTTC
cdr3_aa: CSAAPSGGQETQYF